This T cell receptor beta chain emerged from a study of T cells in Graves' hyperthyroidism and ophthalmopathy. The CDR3 extends over 15 amino acids. Germline values: CDR1 DFQATT, CDR2 SNEGSKA (reference sequence). Trimming cost V 0 bases and J 6 bases, with 15 bases left between them. The investigators amplified TCR beta CDR3 regions from RNA transcripts. The TCR CDR3 was amplified in a first-round RT-PCR using the HTBI primer set. TCRdb re-derived calls from the multiplex PCR reads in MiXCR, one entry per CDR3 protein. The sample carries 480,000 or so distinct CDR3 sequences, about 46% recorded once.

The TCR was taken from an adult woman with Graves' disease, either hyperthyroidism or ophthalmopathy (not recorded which). The sequenced sample consisted of peripheral blood or thyroid tissue (not recorded which). The chain links TRBV20-1 to TRBJ1-5; D is undetermined. The CDR3 reads CSARDTSGWGQPQHF. CDR3 bases: TGCAGTGCTAGAGATACTTCGGGTTGGGGTCAGCCCCAGCATTTT.